These 2 T cell receptor beta chains originate from one sample sequenced in a study of human T cells and chemical hapten exposure. Time point given: patch test 3, about 24 weeks after DPC sensitization. Treatment in this sample: therapeutic diphenylcyclopropenone sensitization with weekly scalp DPC. TCRdb re-derived calls from the RACE reads in MiXCR, one entry per CDR3 protein. The sample yields 190,000 or so distinct CDR3 sequences, about 25% seen once. The sequencing here drew on whole blood, taken in connection with sensitization to the hapten diphenylcyclopropenone (DPC). These receptors were taken from a woman in her 40s with alopecia areata. Some clones in this sample may be carry-over from other donors' samples.

In its sample, this clonotype was seen a few times. This sequence joins TRBV29-1 and TRBJ2-7, with 7 positions matching TRBD2. J gave up 5 bases and V 3 bases, and 7 bases lay outside the gene matches. Germline V CDR1 and CDR2: SQVTM, ANQGSEA. This CDR3 contains 13 residues. The CDR3 reads CSVDRDYSNEQYF. In DNA, the CDR3 is TGCAGCGTTGACCGGGACTATTCCAACGAGCAGTACTTC.

This clonotype was counted between two and nine times. Written as DNA, the CDR3 is TGTGCCAGCAGTCAGACTAGCGGGAGGGTGTACTTC. It is translated as CASSQTSGRVYF. This chain uses TRBV6-5 with TRBJ2-7; 14 nucleotides agree with TRBD2. Unmatched junction bases numbered 3, after V lost 5 bases and J lost 12 bases. The CDR3 runs 12 residues. Germline lookup yields CDR1 MNHEY and CDR2 SVGAGI.